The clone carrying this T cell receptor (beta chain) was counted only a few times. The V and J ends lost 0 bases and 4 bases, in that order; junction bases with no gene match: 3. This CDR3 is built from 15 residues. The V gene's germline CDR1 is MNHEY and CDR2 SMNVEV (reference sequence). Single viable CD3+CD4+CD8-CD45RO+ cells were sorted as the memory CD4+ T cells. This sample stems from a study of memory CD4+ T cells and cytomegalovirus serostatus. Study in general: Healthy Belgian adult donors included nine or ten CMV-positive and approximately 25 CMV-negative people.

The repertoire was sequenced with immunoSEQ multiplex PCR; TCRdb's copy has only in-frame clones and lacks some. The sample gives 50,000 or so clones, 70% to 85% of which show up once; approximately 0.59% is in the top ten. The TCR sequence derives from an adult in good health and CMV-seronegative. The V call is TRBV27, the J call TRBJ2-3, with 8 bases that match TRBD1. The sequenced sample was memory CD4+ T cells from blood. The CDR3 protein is CASSLSGQGPDTQYF. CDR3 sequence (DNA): TGTGCCAGCAGTTTATCCGGACAGGGTCCAGATACGCAGTATTTT.